Below, 27 T cell receptor beta chains from the same sample are listed, as sequenced in a study of blood T cell repertoires in COVID-19. Profiling relied on immunoSEQ multiplex PCR, and the TCRdb table lists in-frame clones only, not all of them. This sample carries a few hundred thousand clones, 89% of them seen once, and the ten largest clones take around 4.6%. The sequencing sample was made of peripheral blood. These TCRs come from a woman aged 40 to 55 who had recovered from COVID-19.

The V and J genes are TRBV24-1 and TRBJ2-1; 10 bases are a match to TRBD2. There are 13 residues in the CDR3. Per germline, CDR1 KGHDR and CDR2 SFDVKD. The J segment lost 9 bases and the V segment lost 9 bases, leaving 7 bases of the junction unmatched. CDR3 in DNA: TGTGCCACCGCGATTTTAGCGGGAGGTGAGCAGTTCTTC. Its translation: CATAILAGGEQFF.

The V and J genes are TRBV6-5 and TRBJ1-5; TRBD1 agrees at 7 bases. Germline CDR1 and CDR2: MNHEY and SVGAGI. The CDR3 is made up of 15 amino acids. V lost 4 bases and J lost 4; bases outside the gene matches: 7. CDR3 amino acids: CASSSRPGQNQPQHF. The CDR3 bases are TGTGCCAGCAGTTCAAGACCGGGACAGAATCAGCCCCAGCATTTT.

The genes are TRBV30 and TRBJ2-3; D not certain. This CDR3 is built from 13 residues. Per the germline V gene, CDR1 is GTSNPN and CDR2 is SVGIG (reference sequence). The V and J ends lost 5 bases and 1 base respectively, with 10 bases between them. CDR3 nucleotide sequence: TGTGCCTGGGAAACGACTGGCACAGATACGCAGTATTTT. As protein: CAWETTGTDTQYF.

The J gene is TRBJ1-1, the V gene TRBV29-1; weak D call: TRBD1 (6 bases). Germline V gene sequence: CDR1 SQVTM, CDR2 ANQGSEA. V lost 1 base to trimming and J lost 11 bases, with 17 bases between them. This CDR3 is built from 13 residues. The CDR3 loop reads CSVEGGGYSGAFF. The CDR3 DNA follows: TGCAGCGTTGAAGGAGGGGGATACTCTGGGGCTTTCTTT.

This clone was counted between two and nine times. The rearrangement uses TRBV6-2 or TRBV6-3 and TRBJ2-7, with D perhaps TRBD2 (5 bases). V was pared by 5 bases and J by 1 base, with 18 bases between. The CDR3 has 16 amino acids. Germline values: CDR1 MNHEY, CDR2 SVGEGT. CDR3 sequence (DNA): TGTGCCAGCAGTCCCGGGAATTTGGGCAATTCCTACGAGCAGTACGTC. Its protein product is CASSPGNLGNSYEQYV.

The chain couples TRBV6-5 to TRBJ2-6; 7 bases are shared with TRBD2. Germline V gene data show CDR1 as MNHEY and CDR2 as SVGAGI. V was pared by 6 bases and J by 4 bases, with 3 bases of the junction left unmatched. The CDR3 is 14 residues long. The chain's CDR3 is CASRLARGANVLTF. The CDR3 nucleotides read TGTGCCAGCAGACTAGCGAGGGGGGCCAACGTCCTGACTTTC.

The chain couples TRBV9 to TRBJ1-3; D is possibly TRBD1 (5 bases). The germline V gene encodes CDR1 SGDLS and CDR2 YYNGEE. Trimming took 7 bases from V and 0 from J, leaving 14 bases between them. The CDR3 runs 15 residues. For the CDR3, the DNA is TGTGCCAGCCGGAGGGGCGACTACTCTGGAAACACCATATATTTT. Translated: CASRRGDYSGNTIYF.

This clone was detected only once. The rearrangement joins TRBV5-6 to TRBJ1-2; 7 bases are a match to TRBD1. This CDR3 is 14 amino acids long. Germline V lookup: CDR1 SGHDT, CDR2 YYEEEE. V was clipped by 2 bases and J by 5 bases; unmatched bases: 6. This chain's CDR3 is CASSLPTGTYGYTF. DNA for the CDR3: TGTGCCAGCAGCTTACCGACAGGGACGTATGGCTACACCTTC.

V usage is TRBV5-5 and J usage is TRBJ1-6; 7 positions agree with TRBD1. This CDR3 contains 17 residues. With 4 bases clipped from V and 7 bases from J, the junction kept 14 bases outside the gene matches. CDR1 and CDR2 from the germline V gene are SGHKS and YYEKEE (reference sequence). This CDR3 reads CASSPLAGGIGNSPLHF. CDR3 in DNA: TGTGCCAGCAGCCCTCTGGCAGGGGGTATAGGGAATTCACCCCTCCACTTT.

The gene calls are TRBV7-9 and TRBJ2-1; 11 bases agree with TRBD2. Per germline, CDR1 SEHNR and CDR2 FQNEAQ (reference sequence). Trimming removed 5 bases from V and 1 base from J; junction bases left unmatched: 7. The CDR3 spans 17 residues. This chain's CDR3 is CASSPRTSGPSYNEQFF. Written as DNA, the CDR3 is TGTGCCAGCAGCCCCAGGACTAGCGGGCCGTCCTACAATGAGCAGTTCTTC.

The chain has TRBV5-4 and TRBJ1-2; 8 bases line up with TRBD1. J was trimmed by 1 base and V by 3 bases; bases with no gene match: 5. Germline V gene lookup returns CDR1 SGHNT and CDR2 YYREEE (reference sequence). The CDR3 totals 15 residues. CDR3 in amino acids: CASSSPGQGNYGYTF. CDR3 nucleotide sequence: TGTGCCAGCAGCTCTCCCGGACAGGGTAACTATGGCTACACCTTC. Together with reference TRBV5-4 and TRBJ1-2, the CDR3 gives the full variable domain: ETGVTQSPTHLIKTRGQQVTLRCSSQSGHNTVSWYQQALGQGPQFIFQYYREEENGRGNFPPRFSGLQFPNYSSELNVNALELDDSALYLCASSSPGQGNYGYTFGSGTRLTVV.

About this clone itself: Other DNA sequences within the sample encode an identical CDR3. This chain connects TRBV3-1 (or the pseudogene TRBV3-2) to TRBJ2-3, with TRBD1 as a possible D gene (5 bases). The V gene's germline CDR1 is LGHDT and CDR2 YNNKEL (reference sequence). V lost 4 bases, J lost 0 bases, and 8 bases lay in between. This CDR3 comprises 14 residues. The CDR3 loop reads CASSLTASTDTQYF. For the CDR3, the DNA is TGTGCCAGCAGCCTGACAGCTAGCACAGATACGCAGTATTTT.

This clone has a single count. The chain has TRBV7-9 and TRBJ2-1, with a possible D match to TRBD1 (6 bases). Per germline, CDR1 SEHNR and CDR2 FQNEAQ (reference sequence). The CDR3 consists of 13 residues. Trimming cost V 5 bases and J 6 bases, with 11 bases left between them. CDR3 residues: CASSAGQRNEQFF. The CDR3 nucleotides read TGTGCCAGCAGCGCCGGACAGCGCAATGAGCAGTTCTTC.

The chain recombines TRBV4-3 with TRBJ1-2; D unclear. The CDR3 consists of 16 residues. Germline-derived CDR1 and CDR2 are LGHNA and YSLEER. The V and J ends lost 0 bases and 4 bases respectively, with 15 bases between them. The CDR3 sequence: CASSQDSATSGYGYTF. In DNA, the CDR3 is TGCGCCAGCAGCCAAGATTCGGCGACCTCGGGCTATGGCTACACCTTC.

J is TRBJ1-1 and V is TRBV3-1 (or the pseudogene TRBV3-2); possible D gene TRBD1, 5 bases. Trimming removed 0 bases at V and 1 base at J, with 15 bases between. Germline CDR1 LGHDT, CDR2 YNNKEL (reference sequence). CDR3 size: 17 residues. CDR3 nucleotides: TGTGCCAGCAGCCAAGACGGTGGGGCCTGGGGGAACACTGAAGCTTTCTTT. It specifies CASSQDGGAWGNTEAFF.

A single count supports this clone. The chain recombines TRBV2 with TRBJ2-5; 11 bases line up with TRBD2. There are 15 residues in the CDR3. V dropped 3 bases and J dropped 6; count of bases not matched to a gene: 6. Per germline, CDR1 SNHLY and CDR2 FYNNEI. The CDR3 bases are TGTGCCAGCAGTGAGGGTAGCGGGGGGGCTCAGACCCAGTACTTC. This translates into CASSEGSGGAQTQYF.

This clone was seen only a few times. The chain employs TRBV30 and TRBJ1-3, with D unresolved. The CDR3 covers 12 residues. The germline V gene encodes CDR1 GTSNPN and CDR2 SVGIG (reference sequence). Trimming removed 2 bases at V and 8 bases at J, with 10 bases between. The CDR3 DNA follows: TGTGCCTGGAGTCTCAACATCTACACCATATATTTT. Protein product: CAWSLNIYTIYF. Supplemented by reference TRBV30 and TRBJ1-3, the full variable domain reads SQTIHQWPATLVQPVGSPLSLECTVEGTSNPNLYWYRQAAGRGLQLLFYSVGIGQISSEVPQNLSASRPQDRQFILSSKKLLLSDSGFYLCAWSLNIYTIYFGEGSWLTVV.

This clone was recorded only once. The chain carries TRBV11-2 and TRBJ2-1; D is ambiguous. Germline assignment: CDR1 SGHAT and CDR2 FQNNGV. The V end was cut by 4 bases, the J end by 6 bases, with 7 bases between. CDR3 length: 12 residues. CDR3 sequence (DNA): TGTGCCAGCAGCTCGGAGACCAATGAGCAGTTCTTC. Its protein product is CASSSETNEQFF.

This chain links TRBV19 with TRBJ1-1; tentative D call: TRBD1 (6 bases). V lost 4 bases and J lost 1, with 22 bases in between. This CDR3 spans 18 amino acids. CDR1 and CDR2 from the germline V gene are LNHDA and SQIVND (reference sequence). As DNA, the CDR3 is TGTGCCAGTAGTACCAACAGGGAAATGAACAAGGGGAACACTGAAGCTTTCTTT. Translated, it gives CASSTNREMNKGNTEAFF.

V gene TRBV4-1 combines with J gene TRBJ2-4; 7 bases agree with TRBD1. The V and J ends lost 2 bases and 5 bases, in that order; junction bases with no gene match: 12. CDR1 and CDR2 from the germline V gene are MGHRA and YSYEKL. The CDR3 has 17 amino acids. CDR3 coding DNA: TGCGCCAGCAGCCAACCCGGGACAGCAACTCCTCAAAACATTCAGTACTTC. It encodes CASSQPGTATPQNIQYF.

The chain uses TRBV10-3 and TRBJ2-5; a weak D match, TRBD1 (5 bases). The CDR3 sequence is 13 residues long. V lost 6 bases to trimming and J lost 3 bases, with 11 bases between them. Germline CDR1 and CDR2: ENHRY and SYGVKD. In nucleotides, the CDR3 is TGTGCCATCAGCAGGACAATTGAAGAGACCCAGTACTTC. It specifies CAISRTIEETQYF.

V usage is TRBV28 and J usage is TRBJ2-1, with D maybe TRBD2 (6 bases). The CDR3 is 15 amino acids. Germline-derived CDR1 and CDR2 are MDHEN and SYDVKM. Trimming stripped 6 bases from V and 1 base from J, with 13 bases between. Written as DNA, the CDR3 is TGTGCCAGCAGCCCCGCGGGGCAGTCCTACAATGAGCAGTTCTTC. Translated, it gives CASSPAGQSYNEQFF.

The rearrangement links TRBV9 to TRBJ1-3; D is unresolved. This CDR3 contains 15 residues. V was trimmed by 0 bases and J by 0 bases, leaving 7 bases between them. CDR1 SGDLS and CDR2 YYNGEE come from the germline V gene. For the CDR3, the DNA is TGTGCCAGCAGCGTAGAACAAACCTCTGGAAACACCATATATTTT. Translated, it gives CASSVEQTSGNTIYF.

The V call is TRBV5-4, the J call TRBJ2-1; TRBD2 matches 9 bases. With V trimmed by 0 bases and J by 0 bases, 7 bases remained unmatched. Germline CDR1 is SGHNT and CDR2 is YYREEE (reference sequence). The CDR3 covers 18 residues. The CDR3 protein is CASSLGGSGSVSYNEQFF. The CDR3 DNA reads TGTGCCAGCAGCTTGGGGGGTAGCGGGAGTGTCTCCTACAATGAGCAGTTCTTC.

CDR3: CASSQRVLHEQFF. CDR3 nucleotide sequence: TGTGCCAGCAGCCAGAGAGTCCTCCATGAGCAGTTCTTC. The V and J genes are TRBV3-1 (or the pseudogene TRBV3-2) and TRBJ2-1, with D unclear. Germline CDR1 LGHDT, CDR2 YNNKEL (reference sequence). V lost 3 bases to trimming and J lost 8 bases, with 11 bases between them. The CDR3 consists of 13 residues.

The rearrangement joins TRBV6-5 to TRBJ1-5; TRBD1 might be the D (5 bases). The length of the CDR3 is 14 residues. The germline CDR1 and CDR2 sequences are MNHEY and SVGAGI. Trimming took 6 bases from V and 4 from J, leaving 13 bases between them. The CDR3 coding sequence is TGTGCCAGCAGCCAGGGTTGGGAAAATCAGCCCCAGCATTTT. This codes for CASSQGWENQPQHF.

The CDR3 sequence: CASSPTAGNEQFF. DNA of the CDR3: TGTGCCAGCTCACCTACCGCGGGAAATGAGCAGTTCTTC. V and J are TRBV18 and TRBJ2-1; TRBD2 might be the D (6 bases). Germline CDR1 KGHSH, CDR2 LQKENI. V lost 3 bases and J lost 7, with 10 bases in between. This CDR3 contains 13 residues. Full variable domain (remainder filled in from reference TRBV18 and TRBJ2-1): NAGVMQNPRHLVRRRGQEARLRCSPMKGHSHVYWYRQLPEEGLKFMVYLQKENIIDESGMPKERFSAEFPKEGPSILRIQQVVRGDSAAYFCASSPTAGNEQFFGPGTRLTVL.